This T cell receptor beta chain appears in the sequencing data of a study of OX40 agonist ivuxolimab in advanced cancers. With regard to the full study: The costimulatory receptor OX40 (CD134) was targeted by ivuxolimab, a fully human IgG2 agonistic monoclonal antibody. Intravenous ivuxolimab was administered to patients every 2 weeks at six dose levels: 0.01, 0.1, 0.3, 1.5, 3 and 10 mg/kg. Among the roughly 52 dose-escalation patients, around 20 had hepatocellular carcinoma, 15 or so melanoma, 9 renal cell carcinoma and 9 head and neck cancer. A male proportion of 75% to 85% and a mean age of about 60 years, ranging from 23 to 79, were recorded for the dose-escalation cohort. Prior anti-PD-1, anti-PD-L1 or anti-CTLA-4 therapy was permitted, and about 40% of dose-escalation patients had received checkpoint inhibitors. Partial responses occurred in three dose-escalation patients, of whom one had hepatocellular carcinoma and two had cutaneous melanoma. The purpose of peripheral TCRbeta sequencing was to test whether ivuxolimab changed TCR sequence diversity and led to clonal T-cell expansion. The paper covers the monotherapy dose-escalation part of the phase I ivuxolimab trial, which included N ≈ 50 patients.

Worth noting for this clone: Which antigen it targets is not known. No much larger clonotype is one base removed from it; base qualities were not supplied.

The trial excluded patients who had a history of autoimmune disease or who were on systemic immunosuppression. Peripheral blood for TCR sequencing was collected from all dose cohorts at baseline, on cycle 4 day 1, and on cycle 7 day 1. Samples were obtained from an open-label, multicenter, first-in-human phase I dose-escalation trial of ivuxolimab. Adults with locally advanced or metastatic head and neck squamous cell, hepatocellular, melanoma or renal cell carcinoma were enrolled in the trial. CD4+ and CD8+ T cells were sorted separately from peripheral blood before TCR sequencing. Here is what the overall study found, with its caveats: Antigen specificity was not determined for the clonally expanded peripheral T cells. After ivuxolimab, CD8+ T cells had more expanded clones than CD4+ T cells on average. At doses of 0.1 to 3.0 mg/kg, clonal expansion of both CD4+ and CD8+ T cells in blood was seen between baseline and week 6. Low levels of normalized T-cell clonal expansion were also seen in some nonresponding patients. In partial responders in the 0.1-3.0 mg/kg groups, normalized peripheral clonal expansion was found to be among the lowest, especially among CD8+ T cells.

Taken from the germline V gene, the CDR1 and CDR2 loops are SNHLY and FYNNEI. Ends trimmed: V by 7 bases, J by 5 bases; bases unmatched to a gene: 14. From the cysteine through the phenylalanine, the CDR3 covers 15 amino acids. Kept here is only the CDR3 DNA, which spans 45 bases and is read in frame from base 1. Genomic DNA was isolated from the sorted cells so that the TCRbeta CDR3 region could be sequenced. The immunoSEQ Assay was used for sequencing of TCRbeta CDR3 regions. The immuneACCESS repertoire file appears here via TCRdb, limited to in-frame rearrangements. These files lack a portion of the clones; in checked studies, under half of the deficit traces to unresolved V genes, and the cause of the others is not known. The sample contains 86,000 or so clones, roughly nine tenths of them found a single time. The ten largest clones capture 2.5% to 3% of the sample.

The sequence links TRBV2 to TRBJ2-7; 7 bases in the junction line up with TRBD2. This sequence originates from an adult with an advanced solid tumor such as melanoma, head and neck, liver or kidney cancer. The sample consisted of CD4+ or CD8+ T cells sorted from blood, taken in a trial of the OX40 agonist ivuxolimab. The CDR3 in this case is CASTPRRLAHNEQYF. The bases are TGTGCCAGCACCCCGAGGAGACTAGCTCACAACGAGCAGTACTTC.